This T cell receptor beta chain was sequenced during a study of CD8+CD57+ T cells in acquired aplastic anemia. Study results and limitations: Patients and controls turned out to have some 30 CD8+ CDR3 sequences in common.

Genomic DNA was employed as the template in profiling TCR beta VDJ and CDR3. MiXCR, applied by TCRdb to the reads, yields one record per CDR3 protein. The top ten hold roughly 0.89% of the sample, which has around 430,000 distinct CDR3 sequences, less than 35% seen once. With 0 bases removed from V and 5 bases from J, the gap between germline ends came to 3 bases. CDR1 and CDR2 (germline): SGHDT, YYEEEE. This CDR3 is 11 amino acids long. The patients chosen for sequencing had shown expansion of CD8+CD57+ cells (detected by flow cytometry). No therapy was given to patients before blood sampling. This clonotype was seen repeatedly, ten times or more. Its antigen is currently unknown.

The rearrangement uses TRBV5-6 and TRBJ2-7; D is undetermined. The TCR originated in a human donor with aplastic anemia. The source material was sorted CD4+, CD8+, or CD8+CD57+ T cells (not recorded which) from PBMCs. The CDR3 bases are TGTGCCAGCAGCTTGGAGAACGAGCAGTACTTC. As protein: CASSLENEQYF.